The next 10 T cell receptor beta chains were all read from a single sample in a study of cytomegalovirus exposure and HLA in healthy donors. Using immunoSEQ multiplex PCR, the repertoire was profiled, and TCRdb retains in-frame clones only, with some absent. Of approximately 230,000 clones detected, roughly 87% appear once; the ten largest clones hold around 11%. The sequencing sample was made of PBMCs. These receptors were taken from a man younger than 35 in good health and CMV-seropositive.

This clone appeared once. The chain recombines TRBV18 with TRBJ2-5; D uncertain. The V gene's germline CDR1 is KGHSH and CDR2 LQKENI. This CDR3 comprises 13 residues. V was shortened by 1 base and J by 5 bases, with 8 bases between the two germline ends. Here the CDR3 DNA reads TGTGCCAGCTCACCACTGTCATGGGAGACCCAGTACTTC. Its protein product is CASSPLSWETQYF.

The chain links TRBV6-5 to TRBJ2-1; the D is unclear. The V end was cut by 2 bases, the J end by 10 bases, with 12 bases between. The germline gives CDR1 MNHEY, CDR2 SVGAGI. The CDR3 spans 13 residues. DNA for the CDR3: TGTGCCAGCAGTTACGCTGGGTCCCTCGAGCAGTTCTTC. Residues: CASSYAGSLEQFF.

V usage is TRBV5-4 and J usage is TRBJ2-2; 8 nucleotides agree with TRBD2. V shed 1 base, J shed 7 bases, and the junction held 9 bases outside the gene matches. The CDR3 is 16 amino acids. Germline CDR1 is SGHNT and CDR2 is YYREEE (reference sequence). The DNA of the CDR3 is TGTGCCAGCAGCTTGTACCTTAGCGGGAACGTCGGGGAGCTGTTTTTT. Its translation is CASSLYLSGNVGELFF.

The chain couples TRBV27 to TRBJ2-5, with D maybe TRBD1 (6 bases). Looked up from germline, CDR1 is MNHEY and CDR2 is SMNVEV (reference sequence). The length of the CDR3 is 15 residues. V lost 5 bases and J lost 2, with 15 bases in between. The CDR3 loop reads CASSGDKVTQETQYF. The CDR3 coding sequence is TGTGCCAGCAGTGGGGACAAAGTGACTCAAGAGACCCAGTACTTC.

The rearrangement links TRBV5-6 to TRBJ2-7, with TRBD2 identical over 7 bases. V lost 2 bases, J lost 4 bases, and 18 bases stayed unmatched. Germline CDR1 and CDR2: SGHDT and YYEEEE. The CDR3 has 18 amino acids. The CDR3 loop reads CASSFYVAGEGPLYEQYF. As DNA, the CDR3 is TGTGCCAGCAGCTTTTATGTGGCGGGGGAGGGTCCTTTGTACGAGCAGTACTTC.

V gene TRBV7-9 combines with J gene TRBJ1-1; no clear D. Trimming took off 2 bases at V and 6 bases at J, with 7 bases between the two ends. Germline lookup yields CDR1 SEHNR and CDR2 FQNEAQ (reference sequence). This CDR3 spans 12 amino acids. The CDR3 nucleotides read TGTGCCAGCAGCTTAATATCGGCTGAAGCTTTCTTT. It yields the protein CASSLISAEAFF.

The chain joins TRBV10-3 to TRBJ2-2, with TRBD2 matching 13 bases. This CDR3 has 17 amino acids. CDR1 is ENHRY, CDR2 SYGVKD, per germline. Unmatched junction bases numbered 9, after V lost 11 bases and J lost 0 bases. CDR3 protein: CASQGTSGISNTGELFF. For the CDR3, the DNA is TGTGCCTCCCAGGGGACTAGCGGGATCTCGAACACCGGGGAGCTGTTTTTT.

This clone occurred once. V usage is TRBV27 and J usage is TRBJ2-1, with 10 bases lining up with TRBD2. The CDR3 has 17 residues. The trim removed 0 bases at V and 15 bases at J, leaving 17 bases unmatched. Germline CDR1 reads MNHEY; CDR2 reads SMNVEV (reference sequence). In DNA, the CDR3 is TGTGCCAGCAGTTTATCGAATCTCCGGACTAGCGGTTCTACGCTGTTCTTC. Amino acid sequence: CASSLSNLRTSGSTLFF.

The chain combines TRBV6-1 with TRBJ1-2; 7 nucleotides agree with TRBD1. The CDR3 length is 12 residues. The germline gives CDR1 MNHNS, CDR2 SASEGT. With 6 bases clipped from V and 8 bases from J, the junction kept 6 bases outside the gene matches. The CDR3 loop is CASRTDRWGYTF. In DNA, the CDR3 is TGTGCCAGCAGGACGGACAGGTGGGGCTACACCTTC.

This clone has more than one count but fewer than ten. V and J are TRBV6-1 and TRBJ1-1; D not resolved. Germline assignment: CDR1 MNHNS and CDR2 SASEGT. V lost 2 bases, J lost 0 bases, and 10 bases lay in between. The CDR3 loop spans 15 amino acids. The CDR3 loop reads CASSEYVLMNTEAFF. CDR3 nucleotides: TGTGCCAGCAGTGAATACGTCCTCATGAACACTGAAGCTTTCTTT.